Detailed here is one TCR beta chain. This sample stems from a study of blood T cell repertoires in COVID-19. Here immunoSEQ multiplex PCR was the method, and the copy in TCRdb shows in-frame clones only, minus some. The sample carries a few hundred thousand clones, around 84% recorded once. The CDR3 has 13 amino acids. The germline CDR1 and CDR2 sequences are SGHTS and YDEGEE. The V and J ends lost 4 bases and 11 bases respectively, with 18 bases between them. The sequencing sample was made of PBMCs or T cells enriched from blood (not recorded which). The J gene is TRBJ1-1, the V gene TRBV5-8, with D possibly being TRBD1 (6 bases). The sequence came from a woman aged 50 to 60 who had been exposed to COVID-19. The CDR3 DNA reads as TGTGCCAGCAGCCTCCGGACAGCCTCTACGGCTTTCTTT. Translated, it gives CASSLRTASTAFF.